This is a list of T cell receptor beta chains from one sample in a study of T cells in Graves' hyperthyroidism and ophthalmopathy. TCRdb itself ran the multiplex PCR reads through MiXCR, one entry per CDR3 protein. Altogether some 370,000 distinct CDR3 sequences are present, 17% being singletons, with the ten largest covering more than 30%. The specimen was blood. These receptors were taken from a woman aged 25 to 39 with Graves' hyperthyroidism that later progressed to Graves' ophthalmopathy. Each CDR3 is given with its conserved first and last residue. Each record gives: CDR3 protein, CDR3 DNA, V gene, J gene, D gene, clone size. A D gene is named only where the DNA matches it firmly. Where a row states a size, it is once, few, many or the class of an expanded clone; other rows omit it.

CDR3: CASRPDRVSYEQYF
DNA: TGTGCCAGCAGGCCCGACAGGGTCTCCTACGAGCAGTACTTC
V: TRBV6-1
J: TRBJ2-7
D: TRBD1
size: many

CDR3: CARGGVSSGANVLTF
DNA: TGTGCCAGAGGAGGGGTTTCCTCTGGGGCCAACGTCCTGACTTTC
V: TRBV2
J: TRBJ2-6
D: .
size: few

CDR3: CSARDVGATSARYNEQFF
DNA: TGCAGTGCTAGAGATGTCGGGGCTACTAGCGCTCGTTACAATGAGCAGTTCTTC
V: TRBV20-1
J: TRBJ2-1
D: TRBD2
size: .

CDR3: CASRRGVTGGVETQYF
DNA: TGCGCCAGCCGGCGGGGAGTTACAGGGGGCGTGGAGACCCAGTACTTC
V: TRBV4-1
J: TRBJ2-5
D: TRBD1
size: few

CDR3: CASSLAAGDGANVLTF
DNA: TGCGCCAGCAGCTTGGCAGCGGGGGACGGGGCCAACGTCCTGACTTTC
V: TRBV5-1
J: TRBJ2-6
D: TRBD2
size: many

CDR3: CASSLGVGIYEQYF
DNA: TGTGCCAGCAGCTTAGGAGTTGGAATATACGAGCAGTACTTC
V: TRBV11-2
J: TRBJ2-7
D: .
size: .

CDR3: CAISASDYDPGTDTQYF
DNA: TGTGCCATCAGTGCCTCGGACTATGATCCGGGCACAGATACGCAGTATTTT
V: TRBV10-3
J: TRBJ2-3
D: .
size: many

CDR3: CASRKRTSGETHQETQYF
DNA: TGCGCCAGCAGGAAAAGGACTAGCGGGGAAACACACCAAGAGACCCAGTACTTC
V: TRBV10-1
J: TRBJ2-5
D: TRBD2
size: many

CDR3: CSARDPDGTGNEQFF
DNA: TGCAGTGCTAGAGACCCGGACGGCACAGGCAATGAGCAGTTCTTC
V: TRBV20-1
J: TRBJ2-1
D: .
size: .

CDR3: CASSEGTGAGYTF
DNA: TGCGCCAGCAGCGAAGGGACAGGGGCTGGCTACACCTTC
V: TRBV5-1
J: TRBJ1-2
D: TRBD1
size: many

CDR3: CSAREYTQSGDTQYF
DNA: TGCAGTGCTAGAGAATACACCCAGTCAGGGGATACGCAGTATTTT
V: TRBV20-1
J: TRBJ2-3
D: .
size: .

CDR3: CASSMEGTEAFF
DNA: TGTGCCAGTAGTATGGAGGGGACTGAAGCTTTCTTT
V: TRBV19
J: TRBJ1-1
D: .
size: .

CDR3: CASSYTFSVHEQFF
DNA: TGTGCCAGCAGTTACACTTTCAGCGTGCATGAGCAGTTCTTC
V: TRBV6-9
J: TRBJ2-1
D: .
size: .

CDR3: CASSWGAAGVYEQYF
DNA: TGTGCCAGCAGCTGGGGGGCAGCGGGAGTCTACGAGCAGTACTTC
V: TRBV7-2
J: TRBJ2-7
D: TRBD2
size: many

CDR3: CAIRSSDNYGYTF
DNA: TGTGCCATCAGAAGCTCCGATAACTATGGCTACACCTTC
V: TRBV10-3
J: TRBJ1-2
D: .
size: .

CDR3: CASSSTGTGVPYEQYF
DNA: TGTGCCAGCAGTTCCACCGGGACAGGGGTTCCCTACGAGCAGTACTTC
V: TRBV5-6
J: TRBJ2-7
D: TRBD1
size: many

CDR3: CASSYPFRQGNSRREQYF
DNA: TGTGCCAGCAGTTACCCCTTCCGGCAGGGAAATTCCCGTAGGGAGCAGTACTTC
V: TRBV6-5
J: TRBJ2-7
D: .
size: .

CDR3: CASSRRGTANTEAFF
DNA: TGCGCCAGCAGCAGACGAGGGACGGCGAACACTGAAGCTTTCTTT
V: TRBV5-1
J: TRBJ1-1
D: .
size: many

CDR3: CASFEVRAISGTQYF
DNA: TGTGCCAGCTTTGAAGTCAGGGCGATAAGTGGGACCCAGTACTTC
V: TRBV6-1
J: TRBJ2-5
D: .
size: many

CDR3: CASSESRQTNDQPQHF
DNA: TGTGCCAGCAGTGAAAGCCGGCAGACCAACGATCAGCCCCAGCATTTT
V: TRBV6-1
J: TRBJ1-5
D: .
size: many

CDR3: CASSSPLSGSSYEQFF
DNA: TGTGCCAGCAGTTCCCCTCTTAGCGGGAGCAGCTATGAGCAGTTCTTC
V: TRBV28
J: TRBJ2-1
D: TRBD2
size: many

CDR3: CASSTGTSGGPNQETQYF
DNA: TGTGCCAGCAGTACCGGGACTAGCGGGGGGCCGAACCAAGAGACCCAGTACTTC
V: TRBV12-3/TRBV12-4
J: TRBJ2-5
D: TRBD2
size: many

CDR3: CASSLRHAEQFF
DNA: TGTGCCAGCAGCTTACGTCATGCTGAGCAGTTCTTC
V: TRBV11-2
J: TRBJ2-1
D: .
size: many

CDR3: CASSLAKGAAGELFF
DNA: TGTGCCAGCAGTTTGGCTAAGGGGGCGGCCGGGGAGCTGTTTTTT
V: TRBV12-3/TRBV12-4
J: TRBJ2-2
D: TRBD1
size: .

CDR3: CSARGRSIAEAFF
DNA: TGCAGTGCTAGAGGAAGAAGTATCGCTGAAGCTTTCTTT
V: TRBV20-1
J: TRBJ1-1
D: .
size: many

CDR3: CASSLLSGSDTGELFF
DNA: TGTGCCAGCAGTTTGCTGAGCGGGAGCGACACCGGGGAGCTGTTTTTT
V: TRBV28
J: TRBJ2-2
D: TRBD2
size: many

CDR3: CVLSAGPNSPLHF
DNA: TGTGTCTTGAGTGCAGGTCCTAATTCACCCCTCCACTTT
V: TRBV30
J: TRBJ1-6
D: .
size: .

CDR3: CASSYGRGAYEQYF
DNA: TGTGCCAGCAGTTACGGGCGGGGGGCCTACGAGCAGTACTTC
V: TRBV6-2/TRBV6-3
J: TRBJ2-7
D: TRBD2
size: .

CDR3: CASLRGENTGRMYGYTF
DNA: TGTGCCAGCCTAAGGGGGGAGAATACGGGACGGATGTATGGCTACACCTTC
V: TRBV5-4
J: TRBJ1-2
D: .
size: .

CDR3: CASRKLRQGVRTEAFF
DNA: TGTGCCAGCAGAAAACTACGACAGGGCGTTAGAACTGAAGCTTTCTTT
V: TRBV6-1
J: TRBJ1-1
D: TRBD1
size: many

CDR3: CASSLDYGGTEAFF
DNA: TGTGCCAGCAGCTTAGATTATGGGGGAACTGAAGCTTTCTTT
V: TRBV11-2
J: TRBJ1-1
D: .
size: many

CDR3: CASTDSGLYGYTF
DNA: TGTGCCAGCACCGACAGCGGCCTCTATGGCTACACCTTC
V: TRBV12-3/TRBV12-4
J: TRBJ1-2
D: .
size: many

CDR3: CSASVAAEVAENIQYF
DNA: TGCAGTGCTAGCGTCGCGGCCGAGGTTGCCGAAAACATTCAGTACTTC
V: TRBV20-1
J: TRBJ2-4
D: .
size: many